Sequencing of this T cell receptor beta chain was carried out in a study of blood T cell repertoires in COVID-19. Study context: The United States, Italy and Spain were the sources of the acute and convalescent COVID-19 samples. Nucleic acid was either cDNA or gDNA, and it came from T cells, B-cell-depleted T cells, or PBMCs.

As handled by the study authors: Estimation of nucleated cell counts was performed using reference gene primer amplification. Generated by immunoSEQ multiplex PCR, the TCRdb table keeps only in-frame clones and is missing some. V, J and clone size are taken as reported in that table, and D and trimming were inferred from the DNA itself. The table includes some 60,000 clones, approximately 83% detected once. The ends were cut back, 0 bases at V and 2 bases at J, with 8 bases in the middle. Germline V gene data show CDR1 as LGHNA and CDR2 as YSLEER. This CDR3 region has 14 residues. This sequence joins TRBV4-3 and TRBJ2-7; TRBD1 might be the D (5 bases). The sequenced sample was peripheral blood. The origin of this receptor is a woman older than 75 with acute or convalescent COVID-19. CDR3 nucleotide sequence: TGCGCCAGCAGCCAAGACCCAGGGACCTACGAGCAGTACTTC. Residues: CASSQDPGTYEQYF.